This T cell receptor (beta chain) appears in the sequencing data of a study of OX40 agonist ivuxolimab in advanced cancers. This table comes from immunoSEQ multiplex PCR, and its TCRdb copy is limited to in-frame clones, with some not included. The repertoire holds 55,000 to 75,000 clones, nearly 85% seen once, with roughly a tenth in the top ten. The V end lost 5 bases, the J end lost 5 bases, and 19 bases lay between the germline ends. This CDR3 region has 15 residues. Germline assignment: CDR1 MDHEN and CDR2 SYDVKM. This chain links TRBV28 with TRBJ2-7; tentatively, D is TRBD2 (6 bases). Material: CD4+ or CD8+ T cells sorted from blood, obtained in a trial of the OX40 agonist ivuxolimab. This receptor was identified in an adult with an advanced solid tumor such as melanoma, head and neck, liver or kidney cancer. The CDR3 bases are TGTGCCAGCAGTCGCCCCGGGACTTTATCTGACGAGCAGTACTTC. It specifies CASSRPGTLSDEQYF.